The 14 T cell receptor beta chains presented below share a single source sample, sequenced in a study of blood T cell repertoires in COVID-19. Sequencing used immunoSEQ multiplex PCR; TCRdb keeps in-frame clones, though not all of them. The table lists 200,000 to 250,000 clones, approximately 89% of them singletons. The sample comprised peripheral blood. Source of these receptors: a woman in her thirties or forties with acute or convalescent COVID-19.

The rearrangement uses TRBV27 and TRBJ2-5, with D perhaps matching TRBD2 (6 bases). Deletions cut 1 base from V and 3 bases from J, with 12 bases between. CDR3 length: 15 residues. CDR1 MNHEY and CDR2 SMNVEV come from the germline V gene (reference sequence). Here the CDR3 reads CASSLLPLAKETQYF. CDR3 DNA: TGTGCCAGCAGTTTATTACCACTAGCTAAAGAGACCCAGTACTTC.

Only one count was recorded for this clone. The V gene is TRBV2, the J gene TRBJ1-1; tentative D call: TRBD1 (6 bases). V lost 5 bases and J 2 bases, leaving 18 bases between the germline ends. Looked up from germline, CDR1 is SNHLY and CDR2 is FYNNEI. The length of the CDR3 is 16 residues. Here the CDR3 reads CASSSTPGHINTEAFF. CDR3 DNA: TGTGCCAGCAGTTCAACGCCGGGACACATAAACACTGAAGCTTTCTTT.

The chain is built from TRBV2 and TRBJ1-2, with 7 bases matching TRBD1. Germline assignment: CDR1 SNHLY and CDR2 FYNNEI. V was pared by 0 bases and J by 4 bases, with 8 bases of the junction left unmatched. CDR3 size: 16 residues. CDR3 coding DNA: TGTGCCAGCAGTGAAGCGTCGATACAGGGGACCTATGGCTACACCTTC. The encoded protein is CASSEASIQGTYGYTF.

The chain couples TRBV27 to TRBJ2-7; possible D gene TRBD2, 5 bases. CDR3 length equals 14 residues. In germline, CDR1 is MNHEY, CDR2 SMNVEV (reference sequence). Trimming took off 5 bases at V and 3 bases at J, with 14 bases between the two ends. The CDR3 loop is CASSPGGLFYEQYV. The CDR3 region has the DNA TGTGCCAGCAGTCCCGGAGGTTTGTTCTACGAGCAGTACGTC.

The V call is TRBV30, the J call TRBJ1-2, with 7 nucleotides matching TRBD1. J gave up 1 base and V 1 base, and 9 bases lay outside the gene matches. Germline V gene lookup returns CDR1 GTSNPN and CDR2 SVGIG (reference sequence). The CDR3 consists of 16 residues. CDR3: CAWSARRTGLNYGYTF. The CDR3 coding sequence is TGTGCCTGGAGTGCCCGCCGGACAGGTCTTAACTATGGCTACACCTTC.

The J gene is TRBJ1-5, the V gene TRBV6-5; maybe TRBD1 (5 bases). The V gene's germline CDR1 is MNHEY and CDR2 SVGAGI. V lost 7 bases and J lost 0, with 10 bases in between. This CDR3 comprises 14 residues. CDR3 nucleotide sequence: TGTGCCAGCAACATACAGGTTAGCAATCAGCCCCAGCATTTT. Protein sequence: CASNIQVSNQPQHF.

CDR3 nucleotides: TGCGCCAGCAGCAATACCCGCGGGTACCAAGAGACCCAGTACTTC. Its translation is CASSNTRGYQETQYF. This chain joins TRBV5-1 and TRBJ2-5; possibly TRBD2 for D (5 bases). V was clipped by 4 bases and J by 0 bases, with 13 bases between them. This CDR3 spans 15 amino acids. The germline V gene encodes CDR1 SGHRS and CDR2 YFSETQ. Combining the CDR3 with reference TRBV5-1 and TRBJ2-5 gives the whole variable domain KAGVTQTPRYLIKTRGQQVTLSCSPISGHRSVSWYQQTPGQGLQFLFEYFSETQRNKGNFPGRFSGRQFSNSRSEMNVSTLELGDSALYLCASSNTRGYQETQYFGPGTRLLVL.

This clone has only one observation. The gene calls are TRBV5-1 and TRBJ2-5, with TRBD2 matching 13 bases. The J segment lost 1 base and the V segment lost 4 bases, leaving 4 bases of the junction unmatched. CDR3 size: 16 residues. Germline V gene lookup returns CDR1 SGHRS and CDR2 YFSETQ. The CDR3 sequence: CASSPRLAGGQETQYF. The DNA for the CDR3 is TGCGCCAGCAGCCCCCGACTAGCGGGGGGCCAAGAGACCCAGTACTTC.

This clone was seen only once. The rearrangement uses TRBV2 and TRBJ1-4, with D possibly being TRBD1 (6 bases). Germline V gene sequence: CDR1 SNHLY, CDR2 FYNNEI. V was cut by 10 bases and J by 4 bases, with 13 bases left in between. There are 13 residues in the CDR3. The DNA for the CDR3 is TGTGCCATCCAGGACAGCCTTAATGAAAAACTGTTTTTT. As protein: CAIQDSLNEKLFF.

The genes are TRBV15 and TRBJ2-3; TRBD2 matches at 11 bases. The CDR3 consists of 15 residues. V lost 1 base to trimming and J lost 6 bases; unmatched junction nucleotides: 3. The germline CDR1 and CDR2 sequences are LNHNV and YYDKDF (reference sequence). For the CDR3, the DNA is TGTGCCACCAGCAGAGTAGCGGGGGGGTGGGATACGCAGTATTTT. It codes for CATSRVAGGWDTQYF. Looking up the rest from reference TRBV15 and TRBJ2-3 gives the full variable domain: DAMVIQNPRYQVTQFGKPVTLSCSQTLNHNVMYWYQQKSSQAPKLLFHYYDKDFNNEADTPDNFQSRRPNTSFCFLDIRSPGLGDTAMYLCATSRVAGGWDTQYFGPGTRLTVL.

The chain has TRBV20-1 and TRBJ1-5, with 8 bases that match TRBD1. In germline, CDR1 is DFQATT, CDR2 SNEGSKA (reference sequence). There are 14 residues in the CDR3. V lost 3 bases, J lost 6 bases, and 7 bases stayed unmatched. The CDR3 region is CSASQAGGSQPQHF. The CDR3 coding sequence is TGCAGTGCTAGTCAGGCAGGGGGCAGTCAGCCCCAGCATTTT.

The V and J genes are TRBV28 and TRBJ2-3, with TRBD1 matching 7 bases. Germline V gene sequence: CDR1 MDHEN, CDR2 SYDVKM. The CDR3 runs 14 residues. J gave up 4 bases and V 9 bases, and 10 bases lay outside the gene matches. The CDR3 DNA reads TGTGCCAGTTTCCGGGACAGCCTCGCAGATACGCAGTATTTT. Its protein is CASFRDSLADTQYF.

The chain employs TRBV9 and TRBJ1-2; 8 nucleotides line up with TRBD1. Germline CDR1 is SGDLS and CDR2 is YYNGEE. The trim removed 0 bases at V and 3 bases at J, leaving 22 bases unmatched. This CDR3 region has 21 residues. The CDR3 loop is CASSVASLIGAGGFLDYGYTF. The CDR3 DNA sequence: TGTGCCAGCAGCGTAGCTTCTTTAATCGGGGCAGGGGGCTTTTTGGACTATGGCTACACCTTC.

This clone was seen just once. The J gene is TRBJ1-5, the V gene TRBV30, with D possibly matching TRBD1 (6 bases). Trimming left V 2 bases short and J 7 bases short, with 15 bases between. CDR3 length: 14 amino acids. Germline V lookup: CDR1 GTSNPN, CDR2 SVGIG (reference sequence). The CDR3 loop is CAWSQTTQGQPQHF. The CDR3, as DNA: TGTGCCTGGAGTCAAACCACACAGGGACAGCCCCAGCATTTT.